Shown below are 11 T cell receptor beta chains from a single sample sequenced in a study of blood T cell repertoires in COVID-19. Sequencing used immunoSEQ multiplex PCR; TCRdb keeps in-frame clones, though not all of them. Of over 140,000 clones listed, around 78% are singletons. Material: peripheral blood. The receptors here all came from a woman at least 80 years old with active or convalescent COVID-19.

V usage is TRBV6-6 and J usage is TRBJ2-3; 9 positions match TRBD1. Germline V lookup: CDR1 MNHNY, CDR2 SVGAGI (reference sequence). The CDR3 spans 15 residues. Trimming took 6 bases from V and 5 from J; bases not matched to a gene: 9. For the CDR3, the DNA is TGTGCCAGCAGCCCGGGACAGGGTGAAGGAGATACGCAGTATTTT. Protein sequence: CASSPGQGEGDTQYF.

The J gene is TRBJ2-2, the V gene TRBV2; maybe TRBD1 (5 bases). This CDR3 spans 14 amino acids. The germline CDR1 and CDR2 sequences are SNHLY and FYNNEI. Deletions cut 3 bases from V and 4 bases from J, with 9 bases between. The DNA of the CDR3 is TGTGCCAGCAGTGATGGACAAATCACCGGGGAGCTGTTTTTT. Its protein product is CASSDGQITGELFF.

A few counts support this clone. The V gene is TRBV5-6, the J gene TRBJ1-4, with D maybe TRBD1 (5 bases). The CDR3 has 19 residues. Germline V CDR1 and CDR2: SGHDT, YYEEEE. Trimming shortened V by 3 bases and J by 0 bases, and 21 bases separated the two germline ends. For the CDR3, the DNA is TGTGCCAGCAGCTACGGGAGACAGACAGAAACCTCAACTAATGAAAAACTGTTTTTT. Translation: CASSYGRQTETSTNEKLFF.

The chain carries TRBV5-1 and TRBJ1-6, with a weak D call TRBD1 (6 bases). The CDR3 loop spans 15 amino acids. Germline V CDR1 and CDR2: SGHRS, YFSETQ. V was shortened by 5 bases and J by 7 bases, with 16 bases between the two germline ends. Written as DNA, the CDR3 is TGCGCCAGCAGTTATCGAGGACAGAACAATTCACCCCTCCACTTT. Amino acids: CASSYRGQNNSPLHF.

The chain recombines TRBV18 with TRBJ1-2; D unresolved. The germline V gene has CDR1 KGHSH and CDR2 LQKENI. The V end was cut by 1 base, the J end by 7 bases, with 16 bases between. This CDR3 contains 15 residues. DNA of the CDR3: TGTGCCAGCTCACCACAGGAGATTCGAGGGAGTGGCTACACCTTC. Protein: CASSPQEIRGSGYTF.

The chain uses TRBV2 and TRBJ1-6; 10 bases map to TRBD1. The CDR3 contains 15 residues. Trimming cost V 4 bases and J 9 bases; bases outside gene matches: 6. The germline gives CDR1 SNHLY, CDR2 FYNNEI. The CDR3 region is CASSGIRQGASPLHF. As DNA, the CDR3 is TGTGCCAGCAGTGGGATACGACAGGGGGCTTCACCCCTCCACTTT. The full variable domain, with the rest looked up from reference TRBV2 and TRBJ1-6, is EPEVTQTPSHQVTQMGQEVILRCVPISNHLYFYWYRQILGQKVEFLVSFYNNEISEKSEIFDDQFSVERPDGSNFTLKIRSTKLEDSAMYFCASSGIRQGASPLHFGNGTRLTVT.

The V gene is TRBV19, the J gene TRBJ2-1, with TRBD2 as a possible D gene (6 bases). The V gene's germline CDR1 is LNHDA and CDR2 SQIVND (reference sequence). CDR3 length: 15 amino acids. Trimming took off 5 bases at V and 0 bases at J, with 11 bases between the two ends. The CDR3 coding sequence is TGTGCCAGTAGTTATAGCGGCAGCTCCTACAATGAGCAGTTCTTC. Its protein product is CASSYSGSSYNEQFF.

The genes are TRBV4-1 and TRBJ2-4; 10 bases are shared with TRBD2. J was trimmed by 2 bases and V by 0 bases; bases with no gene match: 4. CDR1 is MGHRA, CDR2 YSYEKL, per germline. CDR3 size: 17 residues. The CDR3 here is CASSQDTSGVSKNIQYF. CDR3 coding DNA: TGCGCCAGCAGCCAAGATACTAGCGGGGTATCCAAAAACATTCAGTACTTC.

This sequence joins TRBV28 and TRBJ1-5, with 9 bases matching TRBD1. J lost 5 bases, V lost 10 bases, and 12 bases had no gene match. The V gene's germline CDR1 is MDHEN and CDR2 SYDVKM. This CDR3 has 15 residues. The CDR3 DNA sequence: TGTGCCACTCGAAAGGGGGACAGGGACGATCAGCCCCAGCATTTT. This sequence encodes CATRKGDRDDQPQHF.

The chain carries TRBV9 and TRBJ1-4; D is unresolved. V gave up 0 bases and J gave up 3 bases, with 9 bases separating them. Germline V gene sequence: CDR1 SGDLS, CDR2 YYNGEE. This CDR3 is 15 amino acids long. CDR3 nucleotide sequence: TGTGCCAGCAGCGTAGCTGGCGGCGCTAATGAAAAACTGTTTTTT. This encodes CASSVAGGANEKLFF.

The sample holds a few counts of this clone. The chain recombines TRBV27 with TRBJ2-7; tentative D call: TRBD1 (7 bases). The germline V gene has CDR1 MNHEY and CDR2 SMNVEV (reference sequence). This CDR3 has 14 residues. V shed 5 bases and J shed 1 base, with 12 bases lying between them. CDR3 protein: CASSHGGQSYEQYF. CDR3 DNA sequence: TGTGCCAGCAGTCACGGGGGACAGTCCTACGAGCAGTACTTC.